The 11 T cell receptor beta chains below all came from one sample that was sequenced in a study of T-cell reconstitution after alpha-beta-depleted transplantation in children. Preparation of the TCRbeta library used unique molecular identifiers. One entry per CDR3 protein, called by TCRdb with MiXCR from the PCR reads. The profile shows some 830,000 distinct CDR3 sequences, about 16% of them singletons. This specimen was PBMCs, mostly from graft donor cells, taken 360 days after TCRalphabeta/CD19-depleted stem cell transplant. These receptors all come from a male patient younger than 18 who had a stem cell transplant for acute lymphoblastic leukemia, so the T cells may come from the graft donor.

This clonotype was seen more than once but under ten times. J is TRBJ2-7 and V is TRBV5-6; D possibly uses TRBD1 or TRBD2 (5 bases each). Germline V gene data show CDR1 as SGHDT and CDR2 as YYEEEE. This CDR3 is built from 11 residues. The V and J ends lost 2 bases and 7 bases respectively, with 7 bases between them. As DNA, the CDR3 is TGTGCCAGCAGCTTCGGGGCTGAGCAGTACTTC. Translating gives CASSFGAEQYF.

This clonotype was picked up many times. The chain links TRBV10-3 to TRBJ1-4; D gene unclear. CDR3 size: 13 residues. Germline V gives CDR1 ENHRY, CDR2 SYGVKD. The V gene lost 8 bases and the J gene lost 8 bases, with 15 bases spanning the gap. CDR3 protein: CAIGDVGSEKLFF. The CDR3 nucleotides are TGTGCCATCGGCGATGTGGGATCCGAAAAACTGTTTTTT.

This clonotype was observed a handful of times. The V call is TRBV5-1, the J call TRBJ2-7, with 9 positions matching TRBD1. Germline CDR1 reads SGHRS; CDR2 reads YFSETQ. The CDR3 is 16 amino acids. V shed 2 bases and J 3 bases; nucleotides not matched to a gene: 9. CDR3: CASSFFRTGANYEQYF. The CDR3 DNA sequence: TGCGCCAGCAGCTTTTTTCGGACAGGGGCGAACTACGAGCAGTACTTC.

The chain has TRBV12-3 or TRBV12-4 and TRBJ2-7; D perhaps matches TRBD2 (6 bases). V was clipped by 6 bases and J by 9 bases, with 21 bases between them. The CDR3 runs to 14 residues. CDR3 in amino acids: CASRDLGPAGRQYF. The CDR3 nucleotides read TGTGCCAGCAGGGATCTCGGGCCGGCGGGGAGGCAGTACTTC.

This rearrangement joins TRBV5-1 to TRBJ2-5; a possible D gene is TRBD1 (6 bases). The germline gives CDR1 SGHRS, CDR2 YFSETQ. Trimming stripped 4 bases from V and 2 bases from J, with 15 bases between. The CDR3 length is 15 residues. The CDR3 DNA is TGCGCCAGCAGCATGCAGGGGTGGGTGCAAGAGACCCAGTACTTC. This gives the protein CASSMQGWVQETQYF.

The CDR3 bases are TGTGCCAGCAGCGCCGACCATAGGGAGACCCAGTACTTC. Protein product: CASSADHRETQYF. This chain links TRBV7-6 with TRBJ2-5, with D hard to call. From germline, CDR1 is SGHVS and CDR2 FNYEAQ. The CDR3 loop spans 13 amino acids. Trimming took 5 bases from V and 5 from J, leaving 12 bases between them.

The V and J genes are TRBV15 and TRBJ1-2; 9 nucleotides align to TRBD1. Germline V gene sequence: CDR1 LNHNV, CDR2 YYDKDF (reference sequence). The CDR3 spans 18 residues. With 0 bases clipped from V and 4 bases from J, the junction kept 12 bases outside the gene matches. CDR3: CATSRERDRDVAGYGYTF. The CDR3 DNA is TGTGCCACCAGCAGAGAGCGGGACAGGGACGTCGCGGGCTATGGCTACACCTTC.

The chain employs TRBV9 and TRBJ1-2, with a possible D match to TRBD1 (5 bases). Germline CDR1 reads SGDLS; CDR2 reads YYNGEE. This CDR3 region has 13 residues. Trimming stripped 8 bases from V and 2 bases from J, with 13 bases between. This CDR3 is CASSQGKNYGYTF. For the CDR3, the DNA is TGTGCCAGTAGTCAGGGCAAGAACTATGGCTACACCTTC. Based on the CDR3 plus reference TRBV9 and TRBJ1-2, the full variable domain is DSGVTQTPKHLITATGQRVTLRCSPRSGDLSVYWYQQSLDQGLQFLIQYYNGEERAKGNILERFSAQQFPDLHSELNLSSLELGDSALYFCASSQGKNYGYTFGSGTRLTVV.

J is TRBJ2-7 and V is TRBV7-3; D uncertain. This CDR3 comprises 13 residues. V dropped 0 bases and J dropped 5 bases, with 8 bases sitting between them. CDR1 and CDR2 from the germline V gene are SGHTA and FQGTGA. Here the CDR3 DNA reads TGTGCCAGCAGCTTAACCCCCCCCCACGAGCAGTACTTC. Encoded protein: CASSLTPPHEQYF. Using reference TRBV7-3 and TRBJ2-7 for the parts outside the CDR3, the full variable domain is GAGVSQTPSNKVTEKGKYVELRCDPISGHTALYWYRQSLGQGPEFLIYFQGTGAADDSGLPNDRFFAVRPEGSVSTLKIQRTERGDSAVYLCASSLTPPHEQYFGPGTRLTVT.

The chain has TRBV20-1 and TRBJ1-6; D possibly corresponds to TRBD1 (5 bases). CDR1 and CDR2 from the germline V gene are DFQATT and SNEGSKA (reference sequence). This CDR3 region has 14 residues. V dropped 6 bases and J dropped 9 bases, with 18 bases sitting between them. For the CDR3, the DNA is TGCAGTGCACTGGGACGACCCTCAGGTTCACCCCTCCACTTT. This gives the protein CSALGRPSGSPLHF.

This clonotype has a count of ten or more. This chain joins TRBV6-5 and TRBJ2-7; D may be TRBD2 (6 bases). CDR3 length: 15 amino acids. CDR1 and CDR2 (germline): MNHEY, SVGAGI. Trimming took off 0 bases at V and 0 bases at J, with 9 bases between the two ends. The CDR3 bases are TGTGCCAGCAGTTACTCGATAGCGGACTCCTACGAGCAGTACTTC. This encodes CASSYSIADSYEQYF.